This T cell receptor (beta chain) was identified in a study (dated by TCRdb to between 2022 and 2023). The full study reports these points: Further investigation, including longitudinal sampling and assessment of a control group, is stated by the authors to be required.

TCR beta chain repertoires were profiled by survey-level sequencing on the immunoSEQ platform. The paper's data handling went like this. Repertoire diversity was quantified as the inverse Simpson index, and CDR3 amino acid length spectratypes and V-J pairing frequencies were compared. Clonotypes specific to SARS-CoV-2, CMV, influenza A and EBV were annotated by matching TCR beta CDR3 sequences against VDJdb. What TCRdb holds here is the immuneACCESS table cut down to in-frame rearrangements. Part of the clones is not present; checked against another copy, under half of the missing clones reflect an unresolved V gene, and the others are unexplained. That table gives V, J and clone size, and the DNA gave D and trimming. The sample table holds roughly 68,000 clones, of which around 93% were seen once. The top ten hold roughly 4.5% of the sample. The germline V gene (reference sequence) supplies CDR1 SGHNT and CDR2 YYREEE. Trimming accounts for 7 bases at V and 4 bases at J, while the number of junction bases matched to no gene is 12. Its CDR3 holds 17 amino acids, cysteine through phenylalanine. Only CDR3 DNA is held: 51 bases, read in frame from base 1.

For this clone: It lacks a known antigen. No base quality values were provided; no much bigger clone lies one nucleotide off.

PBMCs were separated from peripheral blood, and TCR beta sequencing was performed on genomic DNA obtained from unsorted PBMCs. In this chain, TRBV5-4 is recombined with TRBJ2-6; TRBD1 fits 9 bases in the junction. The TCR originated in a man between 35 and 55 years old with rheumatoid arthritis. Sequencing used PBMCs. The CDR3 protein: CASGKYRGPDGANVLTF. The nucleotides are TGTGCCAGCGGCAAATACAGGGGGCCGGACGGGGCCAACGTCCTGACTTTC.